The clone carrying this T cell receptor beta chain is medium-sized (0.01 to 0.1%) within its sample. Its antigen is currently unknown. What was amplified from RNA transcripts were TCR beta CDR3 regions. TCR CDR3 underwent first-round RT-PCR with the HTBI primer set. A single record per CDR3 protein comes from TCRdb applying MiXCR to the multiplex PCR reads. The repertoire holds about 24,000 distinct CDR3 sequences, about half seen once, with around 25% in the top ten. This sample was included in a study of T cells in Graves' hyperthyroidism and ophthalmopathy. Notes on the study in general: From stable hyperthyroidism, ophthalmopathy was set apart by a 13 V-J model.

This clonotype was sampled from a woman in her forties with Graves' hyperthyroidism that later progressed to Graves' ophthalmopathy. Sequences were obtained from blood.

CDR3: CASGRDYQAEQFF. The DNA for the CDR3 is TGTGCCAGCGGCCGGGACTACCAAGCGGAGCAGTTCTTC. V usage is TRBV7-3 and J usage is TRBJ2-1, with 7 bases aligning to TRBD2. The germline V gene has CDR1 SGHTA and CDR2 FQGTGA. The V gene end was trimmed by 8 bases and the J gene end by 10 bases; junction bases not matched to a gene: 11. There are 13 residues in the CDR3.